The clone carrying this T cell receptor (beta chain) was picked up a small number of times. The sample originates from a study of preoperative IRX-2 immunotherapy in early breast cancer. The repertoire was sequenced with immunoSEQ multiplex PCR; TCRdb's copy has only in-frame clones and lacks some. The table has approximately 26,000 clones, approximately 72% seen once; the top ten hold less than 7%. Treatment noted: preoperative locoregional IRX-2 cytokine immunotherapy. Samples came from a phase Ib trial of preoperative locoregional IRX-2 cytokine immunotherapy. This receptor was obtained from a human donor with breast cancer. Sample: lymph node tissue, taken after IRX-2 immunotherapy.

The CDR3 sequence is CASSSVTSGRIYEQYF. CDR3 sequence (DNA): TGTGCCAGCAGCTCGGTTACTAGCGGGAGAATCTACGAGCAGTACTTC. The V call is TRBV11-3, the J call TRBJ2-7, with 11 bases aligning to TRBD2. The V segment lost 4 bases and the J segment 3 bases; nucleotides outside the gene matches: 8. Looked up from germline, CDR1 is SGHNT and CDR2 is YENEEA. The CDR3 runs to 16 residues. Combining the CDR3 with reference TRBV11-3 and TRBJ2-7 gives the whole variable domain EAGVVQSPRYKIIEKKQPVAFWCNPISGHNTLYWYLQNLGQGPELLIRYENEEAVDDSQLPKDRFSAERLKGVDSTLKIQPAELGDSAVYLCASSSVTSGRIYEQYFGPGTRLTVT.